This T cell receptor (beta chain) was recorded in a study of shared clonotypes between healthy human individuals. About the study: Per donor, CD8 memory used one plate, CD8 naive used two, CD4 memory used three and CD4 naive used three. Study results and limitations: Non-shared clonotypes displayed generation probabilities falling below those of clonotypes present in all four donors.

Remarks on this clone: Its antigen is unidentified.

In the original processing: ImmunoSEQ sequences covered only the junction and lacked quality scores; filtering therefore differed. TCRdb's copy holds only in-frame clones and misses some; the assay was immunoSEQ multiplex PCR. V and J calls and clone size are given by that table; D and trimming were obtained from the DNA. Among approximately 530,000 clones listed, around 95% were seen once. The sample comprised naive CD4+ T cells sorted from blood. Subset specified: CD45RA+ positively selected. This TCR came from a young woman in good health.

CDR3: CASRPSGENTGELFF. DNA for the CDR3: TGTGCCAGCAGACCGAGCGGGGAGAACACCGGGGAGCTGTTTTTT. V usage is TRBV7-9 and J usage is TRBJ2-2; 7 bases are a match to TRBD2. V lost 6 bases, J lost 1 base, and 5 bases stayed unmatched. The V gene's germline CDR1 is SEHNR and CDR2 FQNEAQ (reference sequence). The CDR3 runs to 15 residues.